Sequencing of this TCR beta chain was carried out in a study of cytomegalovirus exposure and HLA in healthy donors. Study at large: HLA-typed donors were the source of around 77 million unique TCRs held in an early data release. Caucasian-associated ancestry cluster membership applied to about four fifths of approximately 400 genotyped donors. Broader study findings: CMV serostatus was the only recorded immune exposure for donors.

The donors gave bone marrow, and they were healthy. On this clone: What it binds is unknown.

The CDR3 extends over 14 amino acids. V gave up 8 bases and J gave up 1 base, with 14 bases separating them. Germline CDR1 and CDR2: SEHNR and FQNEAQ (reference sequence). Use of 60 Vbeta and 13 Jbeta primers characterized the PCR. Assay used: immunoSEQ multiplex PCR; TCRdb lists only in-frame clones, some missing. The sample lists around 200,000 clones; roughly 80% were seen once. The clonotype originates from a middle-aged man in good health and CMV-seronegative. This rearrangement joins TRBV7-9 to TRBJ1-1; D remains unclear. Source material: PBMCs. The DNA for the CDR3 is TGTGCCAGCGTGCCCGGTTGGGCGAACACTGAAGCTTTCTTT. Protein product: CASVPGWANTEAFF.